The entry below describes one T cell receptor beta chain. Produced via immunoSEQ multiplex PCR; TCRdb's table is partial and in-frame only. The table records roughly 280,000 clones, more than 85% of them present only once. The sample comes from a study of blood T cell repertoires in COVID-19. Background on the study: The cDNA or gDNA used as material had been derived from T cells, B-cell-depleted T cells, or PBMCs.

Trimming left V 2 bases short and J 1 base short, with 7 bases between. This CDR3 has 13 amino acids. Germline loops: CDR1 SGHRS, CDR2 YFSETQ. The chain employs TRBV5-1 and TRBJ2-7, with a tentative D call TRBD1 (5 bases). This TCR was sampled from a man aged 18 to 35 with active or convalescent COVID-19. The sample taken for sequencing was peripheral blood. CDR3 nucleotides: TGCGCCAGCAGCTTTGACAGTTCCTACGAGCAGTACTTC. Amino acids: CASSFDSSYEQYF.